Listed below are T cell receptor beta chains from one sample, sequenced in a study of blood T cells in healthy people across ages. MiXCR, run by TCRdb on the 5' RACE reads, gives a single entry per CDR3 protein. The table has some 320,000 distinct CDR3 sequences, 25% to 30% seen once. Material for sequencing was blood. These receptors all stem from a woman in her 70s in good health. Both conserved end residues are trimmed from each CDR3. Each record gives: J gene, V gene, CDR3 protein.

J gene: TRBJ2-5
V gene: TRBV6-1
CDR3 protein: ASSPSMTGHQETQY

J gene: TRBJ2-1
V gene: TRBV7-3
CDR3 protein: ASSLHVSPPYF

J gene: TRBJ2-4
V gene: TRBV7-2
CDR3 protein: ASSPTGYKNIQY

J gene: TRBJ2-1
V gene: TRBV11-2
CDR3 protein: ASSPRVAGGSEQF

J gene: -
V gene: TRBV6-6
CDR3 protein: ASSTGLALVNEQF

J gene: TRBJ1-6
V gene: TRBV15
CDR3 protein: ATSRDPGSQGNSPLH

J gene: -
V gene: TRBV5-1
CDR3 protein: ASSLEAETQY

J gene: TRBJ2-5
V gene: TRBV10-3
CDR3 protein: AISESGQEETQY

J gene: TRBJ2-5
V gene: TRBV28
CDR3 protein: ASSSLPRTGRQETQY

J gene: TRBJ2-1
V gene: TRBV28
CDR3 protein: ASSRGGLAATYNEQF

J gene: TRBJ1-1
V gene: TRBV2
CDR3 protein: ASKEGSSLWAF

J gene: TRBJ2-5
V gene: TRBV25-1
CDR3 protein: ASSEYGLAIETQY

J gene: TRBJ1-4
V gene: TRBV7-9
CDR3 protein: ASSLSREEKLF

J gene: TRBJ1-5
V gene: TRBV4-1
CDR3 protein: ASSQSETGEWSQPQH

J gene: TRBJ1-1
V gene: TRBV20-1
CDR3 protein: SASLVGTEAF

J gene: TRBJ2-5
V gene: TRBV3-1
CDR3 protein: TSSQGDRVEGETQY

J gene: TRBJ2-1
V gene: TRBV20-1
CDR3 protein: SAPGLAGGLAYNEQF

J gene: TRBJ2-7
V gene: TRBV6-2/TRBV6-3
CDR3 protein: ASSYPTWDSEQY

J gene: TRBJ2-5
V gene: TRBV15
CDR3 protein: ATSDRVQGTQY

J gene: TRBJ2-7
V gene: TRBV5-1
CDR3 protein: ACSLGAASGRYEQY

J gene: TRBJ2-1
V gene: TRBV5-1
CDR3 protein: ASSLGGVQPYEQF

J gene: TRBJ1-4
V gene: TRBV11-2
CDR3 protein: ASSRGQLNEKLF

J gene: -
V gene: TRBV29-1
CDR3 protein: SVESEGDGGNEQF

J gene: TRBJ2-2
V gene: TRBV11-2
CDR3 protein: ASTSGGELF

J gene: TRBJ1-2
V gene: TRBV15
CDR3 protein: ATSRVERNYGYT

J gene: TRBJ2-5
V gene: TRBV5-6
CDR3 protein: ASSWQGQETQY

J gene: TRBJ2-1
V gene: TRBV18
CDR3 protein: ASSPRVLGNEQF

J gene: TRBJ2-7
V gene: TRBV12-3/TRBV12-4
CDR3 protein: ASSPRGRGEQY

J gene: TRBJ1-1
V gene: TRBV6-5
CDR3 protein: ASRAPNRGGTEAF

J gene: TRBJ2-7
V gene: TRBV6-6
CDR3 protein: ASSYPGTYEQY

J gene: TRBJ2-3
V gene: TRBV29-1
CDR3 protein: GDRDSTYTQY

J gene: TRBJ1-1
V gene: TRBV29-1
CDR3 protein: SVVNRVVTEAF

J gene: TRBJ1-3
V gene: TRBV6-6
CDR3 protein: ASSPGQGGYGNTIY

J gene: TRBJ2-7
V gene: TRBV14
CDR3 protein: ASSQAGTKRAY

J gene: TRBJ2-1
V gene: TRBV13
CDR3 protein: ASHRGTSGNNEQF

J gene: TRBJ1-1
V gene: TRBV6-1
CDR3 protein: ASSALDRAIEAF

J gene: TRBJ2-3
V gene: TRBV2
CDR3 protein: ASSPTGVTDTQY

J gene: TRBJ1-4
V gene: TRBV4-1
CDR3 protein: ASSPATLPGRLATNEKLF

J gene: TRBJ2-7
V gene: TRBV25-1
CDR3 protein: ASSDLSYEQY

J gene: TRBJ2-3
V gene: TRBV6-1
CDR3 protein: ASSERAGLGETQY

J gene: TRBJ1-3
V gene: TRBV9
CDR3 protein: ASSALDSRSGNTIY

J gene: TRBJ2-3
V gene: TRBV4-3
CDR3 protein: ASSQVSSGSRHTQY

J gene: TRBJ1-2
V gene: TRBV6-2/TRBV6-3
CDR3 protein: ASSVGGGYT

J gene: TRBJ2-3
V gene: TRBV10-3
CDR3 protein: ATSGLVNTDTQY

J gene: TRBJ2-5
V gene: TRBV7-3
CDR3 protein: ASSLSGTGETQY

J gene: TRBJ1-1
V gene: TRBV3-1
CDR3 protein: ASSQATVNTEAF

J gene: TRBJ2-3
V gene: TRBV7-3
CDR3 protein: ASSSNRGGTQY

J gene: TRBJ1-2
V gene: TRBV7-9
CDR3 protein: ASTPSVPNGT

J gene: TRBJ2-5
V gene: TRBV7-2
CDR3 protein: ASSFEWGETQY

J gene: TRBJ1-6
V gene: TRBV4-1
CDR3 protein: ASSQGPGGYNSPLH

J gene: TRBJ2-7
V gene: TRBV4-1
CDR3 protein: ASSQANRGSEQY

J gene: -
V gene: TRBV27
CDR3 protein: ASGFRDYEQY

J gene: TRBJ2-7
V gene: TRBV6-6
CDR3 protein: ASRGATGTSYEQY

J gene: TRBJ2-7
V gene: TRBV6-1
CDR3 protein: ASSVLGLAPWY

J gene: TRBJ2-1
V gene: TRBV28
CDR3 protein: ASSLPGTGNVNEQF